Listed below are T cell receptor beta chains from one sample, sequenced in a study of T cell responses to AZD1222 COVID-19 vaccine. Libraries were prepared by immunoSEQ multiplex PCR; TCRdb keeps only in-frame clonotypes and omits some of them. The sample has fewer than 30,000 clones; over 85% are singletons. Sequences were derived from peripheral blood, sampled on day 0 of AZD1222 vaccination. The receptors derive from an adult in good health. Each CDR3 is given with its conserved first and last residue. The D gene is left open where the match is weak. Only some rows state a clone size, as once, few, many or a class for expanded clones.

>TRBV5-5|.|.|TRBJ1-5
CASSFRGNSNQPQHF
TGTGCCAGCAGCTTTCGGGGAAATAGCAATCAGCCCCAGCATTTT
>TRBV11-2|TRBD1|.|TRBJ1-2
CASTREGAGYTF
TGTGCCAGCACCCGAGAGGGGGCAGGCTACACCTTC
>TRBV6-5|TRBD1|.|TRBJ1-1
CASSQDRAGAFF
TGTGCCAGCAGCCAAGACAGGGCAGGAGCTTTCTTT
>TRBV28|.|few|TRBJ2-7
CASTLGGAGPYEQYF
TGTGCCAGCACCCTGGGGGGGGCAGGTCCCTACGAGCAGTACTTC
>TRBV19|TRBD1|.|TRBJ1-1
CATQGQTNLNTEAFF
TGTGCCACCCAGGGACAGACAAACCTGAACACTGAAGCTTTCTTT
>TRBV29-1|TRBD1|.|TRBJ1-5
CSVRDRDNQPQHF
TGCAGCGTCCGGGACAGGGACAATCAGCCCCAGCATTTT
>TRBV7-2|TRBD1|.|TRBJ2-1
CASRRGQGTYNEQFF
TGTGCCAGCAGGCGGGGACAGGGGACCTACAATGAGCAGTTCTTC
>TRBV5-4|.|.|TRBJ2-7
CASSFPTSYEQYF
TGTGCCAGCAGCTTCCCCACCTCCTACGAGCAGTACTTC
>TRBV6-5|TRBD1|once|TRBJ2-7
CASRPDRGLNEQYF
TGTGCCAGCAGACCGGACAGGGGGCTCAACGAGCAGTACTTC
>TRBV10-3|.|.|TRBJ1-2
CAISDERIRNYGYTF
TGTGCCATCAGTGATGAACGGATCCGTAACTATGGCTACACCTTC
>TRBV6-5|.|.|TRBJ1-1
CASSQTFGGNTEAFF
TGTGCCAGCAGTCAGACATTTGGGGGGAACACTGAAGCTTTCTTT
>TRBV28|.|once|TRBJ1-3
CATTDSLIGNTIYF
TGTGCCACTACGGACAGTCTAATTGGAAACACCATATATTTT
>TRBV6-1|TRBD1|.|TRBJ2-5
CASSEVGQGAETQYF
TGTGCCAGCAGTGAAGTTGGACAGGGCGCAGAGACCCAGTACTTC
>TRBV18|.|few|TRBJ1-1
CASSPPRERETEAFF
TGTGCCAGCTCACCACCGAGGGAGAGGGAAACTGAAGCTTTCTTT
>TRBV27|TRBD2|.|TRBJ2-5
CASSFRGLAGEIQETQYF
TGTGCCAGCAGTTTCCGGGGGCTAGCGGGGGAAATACAAGAGACCCAGTACTTC
>TRBV4-1|TRBD2|.|TRBJ2-1
CASSQDHAGGSYNEQFF
TGCGCCAGCAGCCAAGATCACGCGGGAGGCTCCTACAATGAGCAGTTCTTC
>TRBV15|TRBD1|.|TRBJ1-5
CATSRTGTGIPQPQHF
TGTGCCACCAGCAGGACCGGGACAGGGATCCCTCAGCCCCAGCATTTT
>TRBV19|TRBD1|.|TRBJ2-2
CASRPEWGQGVPFHTGELFF
TGTGCCAGTAGACCCGAATGGGGACAGGGGGTCCCGTTTCACACCGGGGAGCTGTTTTTT
>TRBV20-1|.|.|TRBJ2-5
CSARWEETQYF
TGCAGTGCTAGATGGGAAGAGACCCAGTACTTC
>TRBV13|TRBD2|.|TRBJ2-1
CASSNRTSGGNEQFF
TGTGCCAGCAGCAACCGGACTAGCGGGGGGAATGAGCAGTTCTTC
>TRBV28|.|.|TRBJ1-2
CASSASNYGYTF
TGTGCCAGCTCTGCCTCTAACTATGGCTACACCTTC
>TRBV9|TRBD2|.|TRBJ2-2
CASSVSGRHTGELFF
TGTGCCAGCAGCGTAAGCGGGAGGCACACCGGGGAGCTGTTTTTT
>TRBV10-2|TRBD1|.|TRBJ1-2
CASSEPTGGNHYGYTF
TGCGCCAGCAGTGAGCCGACAGGGGGCAACCACTATGGCTACACCTTC
>TRBV5-1|TRBD2|.|TRBJ2-1
CASSPSGRDRNEQFF
TGCGCCAGCAGCCCTAGCGGGAGGGACAGAAATGAGCAGTTCTTC
>TRBV27|.|few|TRBJ1-2
CASSPQGGGYTF
TGTGCCAGCAGTCCACAGGGCGGGGGCTACACCTTC
>TRBV29-1|.|.|TRBJ1-1
CSVDDSFEAFF
TGCAGCGTTGATGACAGTTTTGAAGCTTTCTTT
>TRBV18|TRBD1|.|TRBJ2-2
CASSPGTANTGELFF
TGTGCCAGCTCACCCGGGACAGCGAACACCGGGGAGCTGTTTTTT
>TRBV5-1|.|.|TRBJ1-1
CASSEGGNTEAFF
TGCGCCAGCAGCGAAGGGGGGAACACTGAAGCTTTCTTT
>TRBV7-8|TRBD2|.|TRBJ2-3
CASSSTWRETADTQYF
TGTGCCAGCAGCAGTACTTGGCGGGAGACAGCAGATACGCAGTATTTT
>TRBV20-1|.|.|TRBJ1-1
CSARGDTEAFF
TGCAGTGCTAGGGGAGACACTGAAGCTTTCTTT
>TRBV24-1|.|.|TRBJ2-3
CATSDGGTQYF
TGTGCCACCAGTGATGGGGGTACGCAGTATTTT
>TRBV6-5|TRBD1|.|TRBJ2-3
CASSYSGTASTDTQYF
TGTGCCAGCAGTTACTCCGGGACAGCTAGCACAGATACGCAGTATTTT
>TRBV6-2/TRBV6-3|.|few|TRBJ2-7
CASSYFSYEQYF
TGTGCCAGCAGTTACTTTTCCTACGAGCAGTACTTC
>TRBV19|.|.|TRBJ2-7
CASSAGMNYEQYF
TGTGCCAGTAGTGCAGGGATGAACTACGAGCAGTACTTC